A selection of T cell receptor beta chains follows, all from one sample in a study of cytomegalovirus exposure and HLA in healthy donors. Assay used: immunoSEQ multiplex PCR; TCRdb lists only in-frame clones, some missing. The sample has approximately 96,000 clones; around 74% are singletons. The source material was PBMCs. The receptors stem from a male donor in good health and CMV-seronegative. The CDR3 runs from the conserved cysteine through the conserved F or W. A D gene is named only where the DNA matches it firmly. Expanded clones get a size class; other rows say once, few or many, or leave the size out.

15	TRBD1	.	TRBV6-1	TRBJ1-2	TGTGCCAGCAGTGAAACCGCCAGGGGGCACTATGGCTACACCTTC	CASSETARGHYGYTF
13	.	.	TRBV9	TRBJ2-1	TGTGCCAGCAGCGGACGACTAGGCAATGAGCAGTTCTTC	CASSGRLGNEQFF
13	TRBD2	once	TRBV30	TRBJ2-7	TGTGCCCGAAGCGGGGCGGGCTCCTACGAGCAGTACTTC	CARSGAGSYEQYF
16	TRBD1	.	TRBV5-1	TRBJ1-3	TGCGCCAGCAGCTGGGGGACAGGGGGCACTGGAAACACCATATATTTT	CASSWGTGGTGNTIYF
15	TRBD1	.	TRBV5-1	TRBJ1-5	TGCGCCAGCAGCTCCGGACAGGGCTTGAATCAGCCCCAGCATTTT	CASSSGQGLNQPQHF
15	TRBD1	.	TRBV15	TRBJ1-1	TGTGCCACCAGCAACCATCGACAGGGTATCACTGAAGCTTTCTTT	CATSNHRQGITEAFF
17	.	.	TRBV6-1	TRBJ1-5	TGTGCCAGCAGTGGGAAAATTCAGGGAAATAGCAATCAGCCCCAGCATTTT	CASSGKIQGNSNQPQHF
13	.	.	TRBV7-8	TRBJ2-1	TGTGCCAGCAGCCCTCTCCCGTACAATGAGCAGTTCTTC	CASSPLPYNEQFF
13	.	few	TRBV5-4	TRBJ2-2	TGTGCCAGCAGCTTTCCTGACACCGGGGAGCTGTTTTTT	CASSFPDTGELFF
14	.	.	TRBV7-9	TRBJ2-7	TGTGCCAGCAGCTTGTCTCAGAATACCTACGAGCAGTACTTC	CASSLSQNTYEQYF
17	TRBD1	.	TRBV28	TRBJ1-2	TGTGCCAGCAGCTCAGATAGAACAGGGGAGGCCGTCTATGGCTACACCTTC	CASSSDRTGEAVYGYTF
14	.	.	TRBV7-2	TRBJ2-7	TGTGCCAGCAGCTTAGAAGCAGGTACCTACGAGCAGTACTTC	CASSLEAGTYEQYF
13	.	.	TRBV5-4	TRBJ2-7	TGTGCCAGCAGCTTGGTTCCTAGATACGAGCAGTACTTC	CASSLVPRYEQYF
16	TRBD1	.	TRBV7-2	TRBJ1-4	TGTGCCAGCAGCCTCAGGGGGCCAGGGGCAGCTGAAAAACTGTTTTTT	CASSLRGPGAAEKLFF
13	.	few	TRBV30	TRBJ2-7	TGTGCCTGGAGCAAGGGACTTACCTACGAGCAGTACTTC	CAWSKGLTYEQYF
12	.	few	TRBV5-1	TRBJ2-7	TGCGCCAGCAGCTTGGGAGCGGACGAGCAGTACTTC	CASSLGADEQYF
16	TRBD1	.	TRBV27	TRBJ2-2	TGTGCCAGCAGTAGCTGGACAGGGGGCAAAACCGGGGAGCTGTTTTTT	CASSSWTGGKTGELFF
16	.	.	TRBV5-1	TRBJ2-3	TGCGCCAGCAGCCCACCAGGTAGCGGAGTCACAGATACGCAGTATTTT	CASSPPGSGVTDTQYF
18	TRBD1	.	TRBV2	TRBJ1-5	TGTGCCAGCAGTTGGGACAGGGGCTTGATTTTGGGCAATCAGCCCCAGCATTTT	CASSWDRGLILGNQPQHF
17	TRBD1	.	TRBV6-4	TRBJ2-2	TGTGCCAGCAGTGAGCGCTCGGGGACAGGGGGCACCGGGGAGCTGTTTTTT	CASSERSGTGGTGELFF
15	TRBD2	.	TRBV27	TRBJ2-7	TGTGCCAGCAGCCCCGGGACTAGCGGGAGGATGGGGCAGTACTTC	CASSPGTSGRMGQYF
16	.	.	TRBV11-2	TRBJ2-7	TGTGCCAGCAGCTTAGACGGGGGATCAATTCTATATGAGCAGTACTTC	CASSLDGGSILYEQYF
20	TRBD1	.	TRBV5-1	TRBJ2-1	TGCGCCAGCAGCGGCCGGGACAGGGGTGGTAGCGGGACGGTCTACAATGAGCAGTTCTTC	CASSGRDRGGSGTVYNEQFF
16	.	few	TRBV4-1	TRBJ1-1	TGCGCCAGCAGCCAAGATATTGGGGGGATTGGCACTGAAGCTTTCTTT	CASSQDIGGIGTEAFF
13	.	few	TRBV25-1	TRBJ2-4	TGTGCCAGCAGTGATCTAAACAAAAACATTCAGTACTTC	CASSDLNKNIQYF
14	.	.	TRBV4-3	TRBJ2-7	TGCGCCAGCAGCCAAGAAGGGGCCCGCTACGAGCAGTACTTC	CASSQEGARYEQYF
16	TRBD2	.	TRBV10-3	TRBJ2-1	TGTGCCATCAGCCCTGTGGTAGCGGGGGGTAGGGATGAGCAGTTCTTC	CAISPVVAGGRDEQFF
13	.	.	TRBV29-1	TRBJ1-6	TGCAGCGTTGCAGGGACGGCGGGATCACCCCTCCACTTT	CSVAGTAGSPLHF
14	.	.	TRBV10-3	TRBJ2-7	TGTGCCATCAGTGCGGATAGCAGTGTCTACGAGCAGTACTTC	CAISADSSVYEQYF
16	TRBD1	.	TRBV13	TRBJ1-3	TGTGCCAGCAGCCTGGGACAGGGACTCTCTGGAAACACCATATATTTT	CASSLGQGLSGNTIYF
18	.	.	TRBV5-1	TRBJ2-3	TGCGCCAGCAGCTTGGCCCACCTTCAAGCGGGTCTGGGGGATACGCAGTATTTT	CASSLAHLQAGLGDTQYF
19	TRBD2	few	TRBV4-2	TRBJ2-7	TGTGCCAGCAGCCCTGGACTAGCGGGAGGGTCTAATCCTCTCTACGAGCAGTACTTC	CASSPGLAGGSNPLYEQYF
14	TRBD1	.	TRBV9	TRBJ1-1	TGTGCCAGCAGCGTAGGAACTAGGGGGCGAGAAGCTTTCTTT	CASSVGTRGREAFF
12	.	.	TRBV7-9	TRBJ1-4	TGTGCCAGCAGCTCCCTCAATGAAAAACTGTTTTTT	CASSSLNEKLFF
14	TRBD1	.	TRBV19	TRBJ2-7	TGTGCCAGTAGTGAACAGACAGGGGGCTACGAGCAGTACTTC	CASSEQTGGYEQYF
15	TRBD2	few	TRBV4-2	TRBJ2-7	TGTGCCAGCAGCCAAGATGAGGGTAGCGGGAGGGAGCAGTACTTC	CASSQDEGSGREQYF
15	.	.	TRBV5-1	TRBJ2-3	TGCGCCAGCAGCTTGGCGGGTCCTAGCACAGATACGCAGTATTTT	CASSLAGPSTDTQYF
16	TRBD1	.	TRBV19	TRBJ1-5	TGTGCCAGCGCTGAACAGGGGGTACATAGCAATCAGCCCCAGCATTTT	CASAEQGVHSNQPQHF
16	TRBD2	few	TRBV25-1	TRBJ2-3	TGTGCCAGCAGTGGGCTAGCGGGAGGCAGGGCAGATACGCAGTATTTT	CASSGLAGGRADTQYF
15	TRBD1	.	TRBV28	TRBJ1-5	TGTGCCAGCAGCCTACAGGGGGGAACGGGTCAGCCCCAGCATTTT	CASSLQGGTGQPQHF
14	.	few	TRBV6-5	TRBJ2-1	TGTGCCAGCAGTTACTCTGCTATCCCGAATGAGCAGTTCTTC	CASSYSAIPNEQFF